A selection of T cell receptor beta chains follows, all from one sample in a study of T-cell reconstitution after alpha-beta-depleted transplantation in children. TCRdb independently ran MiXCR on the PCR reads; one entry per CDR3 protein. This sample carries about 600,000 distinct CDR3 sequences, approximately 13% of them seen once, and the ten largest clones take about 2.2%. The specimen was PBMCs, mostly from graft donor cells, collected 360 days after TCRalphabeta/CD19-depleted stem cell transplant. All receptors come from a male patient under 18 who had a stem cell transplant for acute myeloid leukemia, so the T cells may come from the graft donor. CDR3s include the opening cysteine and the closing phenylalanine or tryptophan. The D gene is left open where the match is weak. The size entry is marked missing in some rows and otherwise reads once, few, many or a size class.

D: .; J: TRBJ2-6; size: many; V: TRBV12-3/TRBV12-4; CDR3: CASSLDSGANVLTF; DNA: TGTGCCAGCAGTTTGGACTCTGGGGCCAACGTCCTGACTTTC
D: .; J: TRBJ2-5; size: .; V: TRBV2; CDR3: CASSVRVQETQYF; DNA: TGTGCCAGCAGTGTCAGGGTTCAAGAGACCCAGTACTTC
D: .; J: TRBJ2-7; size: few; V: TRBV20-1; CDR3: CSASGFYEQYF; DNA: TGCAGTGCTAGTGGATTCTACGAGCAGTACTTC
D: .; J: TRBJ1-1; size: .; V: TRBV5-1; CDR3: CASSLAGEGGRTAFF; DNA: TGCGCCAGCAGCTTGGCCGGTGAGGGAGGGCGGACGGCTTTCTTT
D: .; J: TRBJ2-1; size: .; V: TRBV6-2/TRBV6-3; CDR3: CASSYLHPGRQWSSYNEQFF; DNA: TGTGCCAGCAGTTACCTCCACCCTGGGAGACAATGGAGCTCCTACAATGAGCAGTTCTTC
D: .; J: TRBJ1-5; size: few; V: TRBV30; CDR3: CAWNTGHSNQPQHF; DNA: TGTGCCTGGAATACAGGGCATAGCAATCAGCCCCAGCATTTT
D: .; J: TRBJ2-5; size: few; V: TRBV20-1; CDR3: CSASGPEETQYF; DNA: TGCAGTGCTAGCGGGCCTGAAGAGACCCAGTACTTC
D: TRBD1; J: TRBJ2-1; size: few; V: TRBV7-3; CDR3: CASSLYMRGTGPYNEQFF; DNA: TGTGCCAGCAGCTTATATATGCGAGGGACAGGACCCTACAATGAGCAGTTCTTC
D: .; J: TRBJ2-3; size: .; V: TRBV6-1; CDR3: CASMDRGLTDTQYF; DNA: TGTGCCAGCATGGACCGGGGACTCACAGATACGCAGTATTTT
D: TRBD2; J: TRBJ2-3; size: .; V: TRBV12-3/TRBV12-4; CDR3: CASSLDPGGGTDTQYF; DNA: TGTGCCAGCAGTTTAGACCCCGGGGGGGGCACAGATACGCAGTATTTT
D: .; J: TRBJ1-2; size: few; V: TRBV6-1; CDR3: CASSKTGSPPYGYTF; DNA: TGTGCCAGCAGCAAGACAGGATCACCACCCTATGGCTACACCTTC
D: TRBD2; J: TRBJ2-4; size: few; V: TRBV3-1; CDR3: CASSLYGLAGVPKNIQYF; DNA: TGTGCCAGCAGCCTCTACGGACTAGCGGGAGTACCCAAAAACATTCAGTACTTC
D: .; J: TRBJ1-1; size: few; V: TRBV19; CDR3: CASSELVDTEAFF; DNA: TGTGCCAGTAGTGAACTTGTTGACACTGAAGCTTTCTTT
D: TRBD2; J: TRBJ2-5; size: .; V: TRBV12-3/TRBV12-4; CDR3: CASSPTRGRETQYF; DNA: TGTGCCAGCAGTCCGACCCGCGGGAGAGAGACCCAGTACTTC
D: .; J: TRBJ1-2; size: many; V: TRBV7-9; CDR3: CASSLGDGYTF; DNA: TGCGCCAGCAGCTTGGGGGACGGCTACACCTTC
D: .; J: TRBJ2-5; size: few; V: TRBV10-3; CDR3: CATGLLQETQYF; DNA: TGTGCCACCGGACTGTTACAAGAGACCCAGTACTTC
D: TRBD2; J: TRBJ2-1; size: .; V: TRBV7-3; CDR3: CASSLQLAVYNEQFF; DNA: TGTGCCAGCAGCTTACAGCTAGCGGTCTACAATGAGCAGTTCTTC
D: .; J: TRBJ2-2; size: many; V: TRBV11-2; CDR3: CASRPVGGDHTGELFF; DNA: TGTGCCAGCAGACCGGTTGGGGGAGATCACACCGGGGAGCTGTTTTTT
D: .; J: TRBJ2-1; size: many; V: TRBV4-2; CDR3: CASSQEGTQRDEQFF; DNA: TGTGCCAGCAGCCAAGAAGGGACTCAAAGGGATGAGCAGTTCTTC
D: .; J: TRBJ1-1; size: few; V: TRBV10-3; CDR3: CAISGTRRTEAFF; DNA: TGTGCCATCAGTGGTACCCGGCGGACTGAAGCTTTCTTT
D: TRBD1; J: TRBJ1-1; size: few; V: TRBV7-8; CDR3: CASSLHGRGGTEAFF; DNA: TGTGCCAGCAGCTTACATGGCAGGGGGGGGACTGAAGCTTTCTTT
D: .; J: TRBJ2-7; size: many; V: TRBV7-2; CDR3: CASSLAWAPEGQYF; DNA: TGTGCCAGCAGCTTAGCTTGGGCTCCCGAAGGGCAGTACTTC
D: TRBD1; J: TRBJ2-5; size: few; V: TRBV9; CDR3: CASSVVGGRETQYF; DNA: TGTGCCAGCAGCGTAGTAGGGGGCCGGGAGACCCAGTACTTC